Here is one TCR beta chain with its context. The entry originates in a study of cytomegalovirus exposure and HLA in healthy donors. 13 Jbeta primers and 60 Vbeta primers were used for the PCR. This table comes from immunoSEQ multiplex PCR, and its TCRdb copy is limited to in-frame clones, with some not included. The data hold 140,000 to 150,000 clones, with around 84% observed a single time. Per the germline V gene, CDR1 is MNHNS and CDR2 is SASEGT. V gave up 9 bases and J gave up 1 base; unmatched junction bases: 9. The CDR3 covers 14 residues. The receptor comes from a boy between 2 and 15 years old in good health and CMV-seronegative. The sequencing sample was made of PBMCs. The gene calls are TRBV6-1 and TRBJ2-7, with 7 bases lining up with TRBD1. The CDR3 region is CASDPGTASYEQYF. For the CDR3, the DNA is TGTGCCAGTGATCCCGGGACAGCATCCTACGAGCAGTACTTC.